This paragraph reports one T cell receptor (beta chain). Its binding antigen is unknown. Base quality data are lacking; no much larger clone is found one base away. Sorted unstimulated T cells and proliferating T cells recovered from mixed lymphocyte reactions were subjected to TCRbeta CDR3 sequencing. Fresh whole blood from 9 to 11 HLA-typed healthy donors was used as the source from which PBMCs were isolated. To map where alloreactive clones came from, unstimulated CD4+ regulatory T cells were FACS-sorted. The method behind the library was the immunoSEQ multiplex PCR assay. The deep sequencing platform assayed roughly 10^5 TCR templates per sample. Genomic DNA extracted from sorted T cells was the material used for TCRbeta CDR3 sequencing. Regarding the original processing steps: The R programming language was used for clonal analysis of TCRbeta CDR3 data. Alloreactive CD4+ and CD8+ clones were defined by comparing unstimulated samples with post-reaction CFSE-low samples. Regulatory or non-regulatory origin was assigned to alloreactive CD4+ clones by matching of sequences to sorted unstimulated Treg and non-Treg repertoires. TCRdb holds this immuneACCESS table with in-frame rearrangements only. Some clones are missing; in checked studies, unresolved V genes explain under half, and the rest has no known cause. V and J calls and clone size are copied from that table; D and trimming were computed from the DNA. The sample includes approximately 100,000 clones, with over 85% observed a single time. The top ten hold roughly 0.59% of the sample.

The V and J ends are trimmed by 6 bases and 2 bases, leaving 8 bases between them. CDR1 MNHEY and CDR2 SVGAGI are derived from the germline V gene. Spanning cysteine to phenylalanine, the CDR3 consists of 13 amino acids. The kept DNA is CDR3 alone, 39 bases in frame from the first base. The data were taken from a study of siplizumab effects on memory and regulatory T cells (dated by TCRdb to between 2018 and 2021). Turning to the overall study: The effect of the anti-CD2 antibody siplizumab on alloreactive T-cell subsets was examined in allogeneic mixed lymphocyte reactions constructed from human PBMCs.

What the authors observed across the whole study: A naive or memory phenotype could not be assigned to roughly 75-96% of proliferating CD4+ or CD8+ clones. Unstimulated naive T cells appeared more diverse than memory T cells, and naive cells seemed to contribute substantially to the alloresponse. Whether proliferating Tregs from siplizumab cultures actually had suppressive function was not functionally confirmed. Because sequences at frequencies below about 10^-5 were poorly captured, only a minor fraction of alloreactive clones could be mapped back to unstimulated subsets. Siplizumab significantly lowered the cumulative frequency of alloreactive sequences that could be traced to unstimulated CD4+ memory T cells. Of the alloreactive CD4+ clones that could be mapped, the Treg-derived share averaged approximately 69% with siplizumab compared with about 25% in control reactions.

The sequencing sample was made of Tregs sorted from blood. The chain joins TRBV6-5 to TRBJ1-3, and perhaps TRBD1 as D gene, on 6 matching bases. The sequence derives from a human donor in good health. The CDR3 has the sequence CASSTGPGNTIYF. The DNA sequence follows: TGTGCCAGCAGCACAGGGCCTGGAAACACCATATATTTT.